This T cell receptor beta chain appears in the sequencing data of a study of blood T cell repertoires in COVID-19. About the study: T cells, B-cell-depleted T cells, or PBMCs provided the cDNA or gDNA that served as material.

CDR1 and CDR2 (germline): SGHAT, FQNNGV. The CDR3 is made up of 16 amino acids. J gave up 6 bases and V 1 base, and 6 bases lay outside the gene matches. Cohorts were based on clinical histories the participants reported. Each exposed participant met a COVID-19 case in the 2 weeks preceding study entry. Clones were read by immunoSEQ multiplex PCR, and TCRdb kept only the in-frame ones, dropping some. In the table there are a few hundred thousand clones, approximately 86% of which are singletons. This TCR derives from a woman aged 25 to 39 who had been exposed to COVID-19. The chain carries TRBV11-2 and TRBJ2-2; the match to TRBD2 covers 9 bases. The sample was PBMCs or T cells enriched from blood (not recorded which). The CDR3 spells CASSLAAGGLAGELFF. The CDR3, as DNA: TGTGCCAGCAGCTTAGCCGCGGGGGGGCTCGCCGGGGAGCTGTTTTTT.